Below, 24 T cell receptor beta chains from the same sample are listed, as sequenced in a study of PD-1 blockade in classical Hodgkin lymphoma. The patients all showed relapse after autologous stem cell transplantation, while their brentuximab vedotin exposure varied. Repertoires were generated with immunoSEQ multiplex PCR, while TCRdb's copy carries only in-frame clones and drops some. The sample includes about 150,000 clones, nearly 80% of them seen just once. The specimen comprised peripheral blood mononuclear cells (PBMCs), sampled before the second cycle of nivolumab. The receptors derive from a human donor with classical Hodgkin lymphoma.

There are a few counts of this clone. V and J are TRBV28 and TRBJ1-2; the D gene is possibly TRBD1 (6 bases). Trimming pared 4 bases from V and 4 bases from J, leaving 7 bases between. This CDR3 comprises 12 residues. CDR1 is MDHEN and CDR2 is SYDVKM in the germline V gene. DNA for the CDR3: TGTGCCAGCAGTTCACAGGGCTATGGCTACACCTTC. This codes for CASSSQGYGYTF.

This clone was seen a few times. This chain connects TRBV19 to TRBJ2-3; tentatively, D is TRBD2 (6 bases). This CDR3 has 13 amino acids. Germline CDR1 LNHDA, CDR2 SQIVND (reference sequence). Trimming cost V 0 bases and J 5 bases, with 6 bases left between them. The CDR3 loop reads CASSIEEGDTQYF. The CDR3 DNA follows: TGTGCCAGTAGTATAGAGGAGGGAGATACGCAGTATTTT.

This clone has just a few counts. The chain links TRBV28 to TRBJ2-3; no reliable D call. Between the trimmed V and J ends, which lost 3 bases and 0 bases, there was a span of 10 bases. Germline values: CDR1 MDHEN, CDR2 SYDVKM. The CDR3 spans 15 residues. The CDR3 nucleotides are TGTGCCAGCAGTTTCGGCTTCCCTAGCACAGATACGCAGTATTTT. Its translation is CASSFGFPSTDTQYF.

J is TRBJ1-4 and V is TRBV6-4, with D perhaps matching TRBD1 (5 bases). Trimming removed 0 bases at V and 4 bases at J, with 15 bases between. The CDR3 extends over 17 amino acids. Germline V lookup: CDR1 MRHNA, CDR2 SNTAGT. The CDR3 spells CASSDSDNTGINEKLFF. CDR3 in DNA: TGTGCCAGCAGTGACTCAGACAACACAGGAATTAATGAAAAACTGTTTTTT.

This sequence joins TRBV21-1 and TRBJ1-2; the D segment call TRBD1 is taken from the table without a DNA check. TRBV21-1 is a listed pseudogene. The CDR3 contains 17 residues. CDR3: CASSKDRGECVNYGYTF. CDR3 sequence (DNA): TGTGCCAGCAGCAAAGACAGGGGTGAGTGTGTTAACTATGGCTACACCTTC.

V gene TRBV25-1 combines with J gene TRBJ2-7; D may match TRBD1 or TRBD2 (5 bases each). CDR1 MGHDK and CDR2 SYGVNS come from the germline V gene. Trimming stripped 10 bases from V and 2 bases from J, with 15 bases between. The CDR3 runs to 13 residues. In nucleotides, the CDR3 is TGTGCCACCACCCGGGGCGGAGCCTACGAGCAGTACTTC. Its translation: CATTRGGAYEQYF.

This sequence joins TRBV9 and TRBJ2-1; 8 nucleotides match TRBD2. The CDR3 runs 16 residues. V was clipped by 3 bases and J by 7 bases; unmatched bases: 12. The germline V gene encodes CDR1 SGDLS and CDR2 YYNGEE. In nucleotides, the CDR3 is TGTGCCAGCAGCGAGGGGACTAGTAGCAGGTTAAATGAGCAGTTCTTC. It specifies CASSEGTSSRLNEQFF.

V gene TRBV6-5 combines with J gene TRBJ2-7; 10 bases align to TRBD1. Germline loops: CDR1 MNHEY, CDR2 SVGAGI. The CDR3 has 14 residues. V lost 8 bases to trimming and J lost 1 base; unmatched junction nucleotides: 5. DNA for the CDR3: TGTGCCAGCGGGCGGGACAGGGGATCCTACGAGCAGTACTTC. Protein sequence: CASGRDRGSYEQYF.

This clone turned up a few times. The genes are TRBV18 and TRBJ1-2, with no clear D. Germline CDR1 reads KGHSH; CDR2 reads LQKENI. The V end was cut by 0 bases, the J end by 6 bases, with 11 bases between. The CDR3 covers 14 residues. The CDR3 DNA reads as TGTGCCAGCTCACCACCTCGGCGTGGGGATGGCTACACCTTC. It is translated as CASSPPRRGDGYTF.

Comment on this clone: Other DNA sequences in this sample translate to the same CDR3. The gene calls are TRBV10-3 and TRBJ2-3; D unresolved. V shed 4 bases and J shed 0 bases, with 8 bases lying between them. In germline, CDR1 is ENHRY, CDR2 SYGVKD. The CDR3 covers 14 residues. The CDR3, as DNA: TGTGCCATCAGTGGGGTCCCGAGCACAGATACGCAGTATTTT. It encodes CAISGVPSTDTQYF.

The chain recombines TRBV6-5 with TRBJ2-7; 10 bases align to TRBD1. CDR1 is MNHEY and CDR2 is SVGAGI in the germline V gene. V dropped 4 bases and J dropped 0; count of bases not matched to a gene: 3. The CDR3 has 15 residues. CDR3 sequence (DNA): TGTGCCAGCAGTTGGACAGGGGGGACCTCCTACGAGCAGTACTTC. This translates into CASSWTGGTSYEQYF.

J is TRBJ2-3 and V is TRBV27, with 10 positions matching TRBD2. The CDR3 has 16 residues. V lost 5 bases and J lost 4; bases outside the gene matches: 9. From germline, CDR1 is MNHEY and CDR2 SMNVEV (reference sequence). As DNA, the CDR3 is TGTGCCAGCAGTACCCGGGTACTAGCGGGACCAGATACGCAGTATTTT. It translates to CASSTRVLAGPDTQYF.

The chain combines TRBV6-6 with TRBJ1-5, with D hard to call. Per the germline V gene, CDR1 is MNHNY and CDR2 is SVGAGI (reference sequence). This CDR3 is built from 10 residues. V was clipped by 10 bases and J by 11 bases, with 12 bases between them. CDR3 sequence: CATGRESQHF. CDR3 coding DNA: TGTGCCACCGGTCGGGAGTCCCAGCATTTT.

The rearrangement uses TRBV6-5 and TRBJ2-5, with 7 bases fitting TRBD1. Germline lookup yields CDR1 MNHEY and CDR2 SVGAGI. The CDR3 is 13 amino acids. With 4 bases clipped from V and 2 bases from J, the junction kept 1 base outside the gene matches. Written as DNA, the CDR3 is TGTGCCAGCAGTTCGGGACAGCAAGAGACCCAGTACTTC. Residues: CASSSGQQETQYF.

The chain couples TRBV9 to TRBJ2-3; D gene unclear. Trimming took 0 bases from V and 4 from J, leaving 6 bases between them. The CDR3 is 13 residues long. Germline V lookup: CDR1 SGDLS, CDR2 YYNGEE. CDR3 nucleotide sequence: TGTGCCAGCAGCGTAGGGGCCCCAGATACGCAGTATTTT. It translates to CASSVGAPDTQYF.

The chain uses TRBV6-5 and TRBJ1-4, with D tentatively TRBD1 (5 bases). CDR3 length equals 14 residues. The germline V gene encodes CDR1 MNHEY and CDR2 SVGAGI. V was pared by 4 bases and J by 7 bases, with 13 bases between. CDR3 sequence reads: CASSWGSLGEKLFF. The CDR3 coding sequence is TGTGCCAGCAGTTGGGGGAGTCTGGGTGAAAAACTGTTTTTT.

This chain connects TRBV27 to TRBJ1-6; no firm D call. The germline CDR1 and CDR2 sequences are MNHEY and SMNVEV (reference sequence). This CDR3 has 14 amino acids. Trimming took 3 bases from V and 5 from J, leaving 8 bases between them. The DNA for the CDR3 is TGTGCCAGCAGTTTCCGCGGTGATAATTCACCCCTCCACTTT. It encodes CASSFRGDNSPLHF.

This sequence joins TRBV18 and TRBJ2-5; TRBD2 agrees at 14 bases. The CDR3 covers 16 residues. V shed 5 bases, J shed 6 bases, and the junction held 8 bases outside the gene matches. The germline CDR1 and CDR2 sequences are KGHSH and LQKENI. The CDR3 DNA reads TGTGCCAGCTCATCCTTGACTAGCGGGAGGGTAAAGACCCAGTACTTC. It codes for CASSSLTSGRVKTQYF.

The CDR3 DNA is TGTGCCAGTAGTTACCTCGATACGCAGTATTTT. This translates into CASSYLDTQYF. The chain carries TRBV19 and TRBJ2-3; D uncertain. CDR1 and CDR2 from the germline V gene are LNHDA and SQIVND (reference sequence). The V end was cut by 5 bases, the J end by 6 bases, with 6 bases between. CDR3 length equals 11 residues.

This clone appeared a few times. The gene calls are TRBV18 and TRBJ2-5, with D possibly TRBD2 on 5 matching bases. Germline assignment: CDR1 KGHSH and CDR2 LQKENI. The CDR3 has 14 amino acids. V gave up 0 bases and J gave up 5 bases, with 10 bases separating them. The DNA for the CDR3 is TGTGCCAGCTCACCACCCAGCGGATTGGAGACCCAGTACTTC. It encodes CASSPPSGLETQYF.

The chain carries TRBV2 and TRBJ2-2, with 9 bases fitting TRBD2. V dropped 2 bases and J dropped 3; count of bases not matched to a gene: 10. CDR3 size: 18 residues. CDR1 is SNHLY, CDR2 FYNNEI, per germline. In DNA form, the CDR3 reads TGTGCCAGCAGTGAACGGTGGCTAGCGGGGATATACACCGGGGAGCTGTTTTTT. This gives the protein CASSERWLAGIYTGELFF.

The chain carries TRBV7-8 and TRBJ1-1; D remains unclear. This CDR3 has 14 residues. CDR1 is SGHVS, CDR2 FQNEAQ, per germline. Trimming took 2 bases from V and 6 from J, leaving 13 bases between them. The DNA for the CDR3 is TGTGCCAGCAGCTTATATGAGGGTTCCGCTGAAGCTTTCTTT. Translating it yields CASSLYEGSAEAFF.

The rearrangement links TRBV2 to TRBJ2-2, with D possibly TRBD2 on 5 matching bases. The germline V gene has CDR1 SNHLY and CDR2 FYNNEI. The CDR3 has 14 amino acids. V was clipped by 7 bases and J by 2 bases, with 11 bases between them. This CDR3 is CASTKRTNTGELFF. CDR3 DNA: TGTGCCAGCACCAAGCGGACTAACACCGGGGAGCTGTTTTTT.

The chain joins TRBV6-5 to TRBJ1-1; TRBD1 might be the D (5 bases). Germline V lookup: CDR1 MNHEY, CDR2 SVGAGI. The CDR3 covers 13 residues. V lost 7 bases, J lost 0 bases, and 9 bases lay in between. CDR3 in amino acids: CASNPGLNTEAFF. In nucleotides, the CDR3 is TGTGCCAGCAACCCAGGGCTGAACACTGAAGCTTTCTTT.